This T cell receptor (beta chain) was sequenced during a study of cytomegalovirus exposure and HLA in healthy donors. This CDR3 has 14 residues. Germline V lookup: CDR1 MDHEN, CDR2 SYDVKM. V lost 3 bases and J lost 0, with 6 bases in between. Comments on this clone: What it binds is not known.

Whole-study findings and limits: The authors later found most CMV-associated TCR beta chains appeared HLA-restricted.

This PCR relied on a set of 60 Vbeta primers and 13 Jbeta primers. The data were produced by immunoSEQ multiplex PCR, yet TCRdb's version contains in-frame clones alone and is incomplete. The data hold 100,000 to 150,000 clones, with over 65% observed a single time. The specimen sequenced was PBMCs. The rearrangement joins TRBV28 to TRBJ1-5, with no clear D. The sequence was collected from a man under 40 in good health and CMV-seropositive. The CDR3 DNA is TGTGCCAGCAGTTTTGGCGGTAGCAATCAGCCCCAGCATTTT. Translating it yields CASSFGGSNQPQHF.